Following are 21 T cell receptor beta chains from one sample sequenced in a study of early stage breast cancer tumors. Generated by immunoSEQ multiplex PCR, the TCRdb table keeps only in-frame clones and is missing some. The sample consists of fewer than 35,000 clones, roughly 77% of them appearing once. Input material: breast tumor tissue. These receptors came from a person between 30 and 45 years old with breast cancer.

The chain employs TRBV25-1 and TRBJ2-5; unclear D gene. The CDR3 runs to 13 residues. Germline CDR1 reads MGHDK; CDR2 reads SYGVNS. V dropped 5 bases and J dropped 3 bases, with 10 bases sitting between them. The CDR3 spells CASSPVGKETQYF. CDR3 DNA sequence: TGTGCCAGCAGTCCAGTGGGTAAAGAGACCCAGTACTTC.

This sequence joins TRBV30 and TRBJ2-3, with TRBD1 matching over 7 bases. The CDR3 extends over 14 amino acids. With 8 bases clipped from V and 0 bases from J, the junction kept 8 bases outside the gene matches. Germline CDR1 reads GTSNPN; CDR2 reads SVGIG (reference sequence). The CDR3 loop reads CAQNRDSSTDTQYF. The CDR3 nucleotides read TGTGCCCAAAACCGGGACAGCAGCACAGATACGCAGTATTTT.

The rearrangement uses TRBV9 and TRBJ2-3; D is unclear. The CDR3 runs to 13 residues. V was pared by 4 bases and J by 2 bases, with 8 bases between. Per the germline V gene, CDR1 is SGDLS and CDR2 is YYNGEE. CDR3 amino acids: CASSPHTTDTQYF. The CDR3 DNA follows: TGTGCCAGCAGCCCCCACACCACAGATACGCAGTATTTT.

The rearrangement joins TRBV19 to TRBJ2-1, with 7 bases lining up with TRBD2. The junction had 10 bases not matched to a gene; V was cut back by 5 bases and J by 3 bases. The CDR3 runs to 16 residues. Germline V gene sequence: CDR1 LNHDA, CDR2 SQIVND (reference sequence). CDR3 sequence: CASSPRGERGYNEQFF. CDR3 bases: TGTGCCAGTAGTCCCCGGGGGGAGCGGGGCTACAATGAGCAGTTCTTC.

This clone was seen a single time. This chain links TRBV9 with TRBJ2-3, with 8 bases lining up with TRBD2. CDR1 and CDR2 (germline): SGDLS, YYNGEE. V lost 0 bases, J lost 2 bases, and 5 bases stayed unmatched. The length of the CDR3 is 16 residues. The CDR3 here is CASSVDLAGFTDTQYF. For the CDR3, the DNA is TGTGCCAGCAGCGTAGACCTAGCGGGTTTCACAGATACGCAGTATTTT.

The chain links TRBV6-5 to TRBJ2-1; no definite D call. Trimming took 6 bases from V and 5 from J, leaving 8 bases between them. CDR3 length: 12 amino acids. From germline, CDR1 is MNHEY and CDR2 SVGAGI. CDR3: CASRRTDNEQFF. CDR3 DNA sequence: TGTGCCAGCAGGCGGACCGACAATGAGCAGTTCTTC.

The chain couples TRBV14 to TRBJ2-1; TRBD2 matches 7 bases. With V trimmed by 2 bases and J by 6 bases, 4 bases remained unmatched. Germline assignment: CDR1 SGHDN and CDR2 FVKESK. CDR3 size: 14 residues. CDR3 DNA: TGTGCCAGCAGCCAAATGGCTAGCGGCAATGAGCAGTTCTTC. Protein: CASSQMASGNEQFF.

This clone was counted a few times. The rearrangement joins TRBV4-1 to TRBJ2-7; 9 positions match TRBD2. There are 15 residues in the CDR3. The ends lost 4 bases at V and 0 bases at J; junction bases unmatched: 4. The germline gives CDR1 MGHRA, CDR2 YSYEKL. This chain's CDR3 is CASSPIAGDSYEQYF. As DNA, the CDR3 is TGCGCCAGCAGCCCGATAGCGGGAGACTCCTACGAGCAGTACTTC.

This chain uses TRBV28 with TRBJ2-5; maybe TRBD1 (5 bases). Trimming removed 2 bases at V and 3 bases at J, with 13 bases between. The CDR3 runs 15 residues. Germline CDR1 is MDHEN and CDR2 is SYDVKM. CDR3 protein: CASSLGQGGEETQYF. The CDR3 region has the DNA TGTGCCAGCAGTTTAGGTCAGGGTGGGGAAGAGACCCAGTACTTC. Full variable domain (rest looked up from reference TRBV28 and TRBJ2-5): DVKVTQSSRYLVKRTGEKVFLECVQDMDHENMFWYRQDPGLGLRLIYFSYDVKMKEKGDIPEGYSVSREKKERFSLILESASTNQTSMYLCASSLGQGGEETQYFGPGTRLLVL.

The CDR3 protein is CASSLDLTSEETQYF. As DNA, the CDR3 is TGCGCCAGCAGCTTGGACCTCACTAGCGAAGAGACCCAGTACTTC. V and J are TRBV5-1 and TRBJ2-5; 7 bases match TRBD2. The trim removed 0 bases at V and 3 bases at J, leaving 5 bases unmatched. CDR3 size: 15 residues. Germline V gives CDR1 SGHRS, CDR2 YFSETQ.

The V and J genes are TRBV6-6 and TRBJ2-5, with 11 positions matching TRBD2. Germline CDR1 reads MNHNY; CDR2 reads SVGAGI (reference sequence). The J segment lost 2 bases and the V segment lost 5 bases, leaving 4 bases of the junction unmatched. The CDR3 has 15 residues. As DNA, the CDR3 is TGTGCCAGCAGTCCTAGGACTAGCGGGCAAGAGACCCAGTACTTC. This encodes CASSPRTSGQETQYF.

The chain links TRBV5-5 to TRBJ2-7; D not certain. Germline values: CDR1 SGHKS, CDR2 YYEKEE (reference sequence). The ends were cut back, 2 bases at V and 3 bases at J, with 6 bases in the middle. CDR3 length: 12 amino acids. CDR3 DNA: TGTGCCAGCAGCTTCTCATACTACGAGCAGTACTTC. It encodes CASSFSYYEQYF.

The V gene is TRBV2, the J gene TRBJ2-1; 7 bases agree with TRBD2. The V gene end was trimmed by 0 bases and the J gene end by 6 bases; junction bases not matched to a gene: 11. Germline loops: CDR1 SNHLY, CDR2 FYNNEI. The CDR3 extends over 17 amino acids. The CDR3 sequence: CASSEAGGSGGRNEQFF. The CDR3 coding sequence is TGTGCCAGCAGTGAAGCTGGCGGGTCGGGGGGACGCAATGAGCAGTTCTTC.

This clone was seen just once. This chain joins TRBV28 and TRBJ2-7, with a tentative D call TRBD1 (5 bases). This CDR3 region has 13 residues. Germline V CDR1 and CDR2: MDHEN, SYDVKM. V lost 6 bases and J lost 4, with 13 bases in between. The CDR3, as DNA: TGTGCCAGCAGCCCTTCCCAGGGATACGAGCAGTACTTC. Translating gives CASSPSQGYEQYF.

The gene calls are TRBV4-1 and TRBJ2-1; 14 nucleotides match TRBD2. This CDR3 is 17 amino acids long. CDR1 is MGHRA and CDR2 is YSYEKL in the germline V gene. V gave up 0 bases and J gave up 8 bases; unmatched junction bases: 6. The CDR3 DNA is TGCGCCAGCAGCCAAGAGGGACTAGCGGGAGCGAGAGATGAGCAGTTCTTC. Its translation is CASSQEGLAGARDEQFF.

This clone was observed a few times. V and J are TRBV9 and TRBJ2-5; possibly TRBD2 for D (6 bases). Germline V gene lookup returns CDR1 SGDLS and CDR2 YYNGEE. This CDR3 contains 16 residues. Trimming left V 0 bases short and J 2 bases short, with 14 bases between. Here the CDR3 reads CASSVGAGRFQETQYF. CDR3 in DNA: TGTGCCAGCAGCGTAGGGGCGGGGCGTTTTCAAGAGACCCAGTACTTC. Full variable domain (rest looked up from reference TRBV9 and TRBJ2-5): DSGVTQTPKHLITATGQRVTLRCSPRSGDLSVYWYQQSLDQGLQFLIQYYNGEERAKGNILERFSAQQFPDLHSELNLSSLELGDSALYFCASSVGAGRFQETQYFGPGTRLLVL.

V usage is TRBV2 and J usage is TRBJ1-4; D unresolved. Germline V gives CDR1 SNHLY, CDR2 FYNNEI. This CDR3 spans 15 amino acids. V lost 1 base to trimming and J lost 8 bases, with 14 bases between them. DNA of the CDR3: TGTGCCAGCAGTGAAGGACACCTATCGGGAGAAAAACTGTTTTTT. It translates to CASSEGHLSGEKLFF.

V usage is TRBV7-2 and J usage is TRBJ1-1, with D uncertain. Germline V lookup: CDR1 SGHTA, CDR2 FQGNSA. The CDR3 is 14 amino acids. V was shortened by 2 bases and J by 1 base, with 8 bases between the two germline ends. DNA of the CDR3: TGTGCCAGCAGCTTACTCATAGAGAACACTGAAGCTTTCTTT. Encoded protein: CASSLLIENTEAFF.

This chain connects TRBV18 to TRBJ2-7, with 10 bases that match TRBD2. Germline CDR1 and CDR2: KGHSH and LQKENI. With 2 bases clipped from V and 2 bases from J, the junction kept 0 bases outside the gene matches. The CDR3 is 14 amino acids. This CDR3 reads CASSPTSGTYEQYF. For the CDR3, the DNA is TGTGCCAGCTCACCAACTAGCGGGACCTACGAGCAGTACTTC.

The rearrangement joins TRBV7-9 to TRBJ2-7; no clear D gene. Trimming took 5 bases from V and 4 from J, leaving 18 bases between them. This CDR3 spans 15 amino acids. Germline CDR1 is SEHNR and CDR2 is FQNEAQ (reference sequence). The CDR3 DNA reads as TGTGCCAGCAGCCAGACGATGGGAATCGATTACGAGCAGTACTTC. Translated, it gives CASSQTMGIDYEQYF.

The rearrangement links TRBV18 to TRBJ1-2; 9 positions agree with TRBD1. CDR1 KGHSH and CDR2 LQKENI come from the germline V gene. The CDR3 runs to 16 residues. The junction had 5 bases not matched to a gene; V was cut back by 3 bases and J by 0 bases. In DNA, the CDR3 is TGTGCCAGCTCACCGACAGGGGGGACACCTAACTATGGCTACACCTTC. Protein product: CASSPTGGTPNYGYTF.